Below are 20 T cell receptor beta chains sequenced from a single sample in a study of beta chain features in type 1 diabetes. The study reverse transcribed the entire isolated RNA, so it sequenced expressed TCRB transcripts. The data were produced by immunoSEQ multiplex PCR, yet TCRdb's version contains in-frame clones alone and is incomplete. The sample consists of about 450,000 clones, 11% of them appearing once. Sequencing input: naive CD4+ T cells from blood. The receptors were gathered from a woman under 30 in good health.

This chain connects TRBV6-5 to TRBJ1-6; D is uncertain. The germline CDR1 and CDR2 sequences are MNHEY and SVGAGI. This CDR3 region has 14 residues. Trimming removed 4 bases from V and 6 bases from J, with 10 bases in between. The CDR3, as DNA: TGTGCCAGCAGTTCTGGTGACACTAATTCACCCCTCCACTTT. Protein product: CASSSGDTNSPLHF.

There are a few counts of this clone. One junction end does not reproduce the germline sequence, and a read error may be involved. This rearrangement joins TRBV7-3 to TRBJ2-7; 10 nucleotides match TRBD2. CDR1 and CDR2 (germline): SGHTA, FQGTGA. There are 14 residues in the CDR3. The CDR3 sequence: CASRSSGSVYAQYF. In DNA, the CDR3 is TGTGCCAGCAGGTCTAGCGGGAGTGTTTACGCGCAGTACTTC.

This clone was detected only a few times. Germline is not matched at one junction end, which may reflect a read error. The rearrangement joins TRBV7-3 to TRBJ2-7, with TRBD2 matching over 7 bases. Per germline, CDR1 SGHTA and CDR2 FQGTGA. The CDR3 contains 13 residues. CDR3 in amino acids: CASSLHREAQENF. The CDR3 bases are TGTGCCAGCAGCCTACATCGGGAGGCCCAAGAGAACTTC.

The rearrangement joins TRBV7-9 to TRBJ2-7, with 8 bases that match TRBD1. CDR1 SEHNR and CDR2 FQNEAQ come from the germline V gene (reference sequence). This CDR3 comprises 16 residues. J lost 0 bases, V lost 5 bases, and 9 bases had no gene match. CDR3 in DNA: TGTGCCAGCAGCCTCCAAACAGGGGGGATCTCCTACGAGCAGTACGTC. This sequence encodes CASSLQTGGISYEQYV.

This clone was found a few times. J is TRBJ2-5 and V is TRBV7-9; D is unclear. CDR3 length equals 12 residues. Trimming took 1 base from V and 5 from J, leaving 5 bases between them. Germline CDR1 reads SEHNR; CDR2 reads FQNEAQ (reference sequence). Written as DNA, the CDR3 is TGTGCCAGCAGCTTAGATCTTGAGACCCAGTACTTC. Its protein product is CASSLDLETQYF. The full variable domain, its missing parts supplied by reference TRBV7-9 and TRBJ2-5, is DTGVSQNPRHKITKRGQNVTFRCDPISEHNRLYWYRQTLGQGPEFLTYFQNEAQLEKSRLLSDRFSAERPKGSFSTLEIQRTEQGDSAMYLCASSLDLETQYFGPGTRLLVL.

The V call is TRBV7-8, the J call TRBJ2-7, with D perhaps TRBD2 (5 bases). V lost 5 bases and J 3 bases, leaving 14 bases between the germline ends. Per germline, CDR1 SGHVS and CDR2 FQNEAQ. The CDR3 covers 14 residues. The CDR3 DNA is TGTGCCAGCAGCCCTACTAGGTTTCGCTACGAGCAGTACGTC. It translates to CASSPTRFRYEQYV.

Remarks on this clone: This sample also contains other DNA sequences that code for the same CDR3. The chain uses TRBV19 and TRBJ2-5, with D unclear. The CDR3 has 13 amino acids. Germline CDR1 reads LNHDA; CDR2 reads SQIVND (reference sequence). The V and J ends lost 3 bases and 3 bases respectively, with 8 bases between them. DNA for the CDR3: TGTGCCAGTAGTATTGTTGGGGAAGAGACCCAGTACTTC. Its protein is CASSIVGEETQYF.

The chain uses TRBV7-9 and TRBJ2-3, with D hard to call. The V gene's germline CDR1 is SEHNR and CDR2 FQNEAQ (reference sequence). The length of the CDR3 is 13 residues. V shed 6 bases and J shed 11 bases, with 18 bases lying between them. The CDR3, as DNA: TGTGCCAGCAGACACGGCGAAGGGATCAAGCAGTATTTT. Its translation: CASRHGEGIKQYF.

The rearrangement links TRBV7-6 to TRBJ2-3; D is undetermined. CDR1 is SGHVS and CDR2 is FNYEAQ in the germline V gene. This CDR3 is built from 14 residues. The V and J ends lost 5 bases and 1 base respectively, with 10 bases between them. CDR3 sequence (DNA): TGTGCCAGCAGCCAGAGGACGGGCACAGATACGCAGTATTTT. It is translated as CASSQRTGTDTQYF.

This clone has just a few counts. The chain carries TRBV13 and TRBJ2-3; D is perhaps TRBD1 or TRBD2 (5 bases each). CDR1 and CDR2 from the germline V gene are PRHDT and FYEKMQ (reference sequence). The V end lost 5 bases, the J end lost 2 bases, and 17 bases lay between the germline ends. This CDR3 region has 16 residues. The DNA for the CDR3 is TGTGCCAGCAGCCCCTTGTTGGGACCCCACACAGATACGCAGTATTTT. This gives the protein CASSPLLGPHTDTQYF.

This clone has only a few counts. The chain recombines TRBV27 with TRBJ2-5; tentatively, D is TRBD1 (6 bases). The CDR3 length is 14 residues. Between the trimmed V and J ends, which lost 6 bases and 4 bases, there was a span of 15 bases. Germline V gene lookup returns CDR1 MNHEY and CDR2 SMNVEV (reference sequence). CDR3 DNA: TGTGCCAGCAGCGGGACACCCTCGGGAGAGACCCAGTACTTC. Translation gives CASSGTPSGETQYF.

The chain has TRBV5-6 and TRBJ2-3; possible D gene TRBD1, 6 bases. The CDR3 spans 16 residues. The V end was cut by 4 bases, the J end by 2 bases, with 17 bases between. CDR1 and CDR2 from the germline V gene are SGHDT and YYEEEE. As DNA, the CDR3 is TGTGCCAGCAGCGGTGCCCCGGACAGTTACACAGATACGCAGTATTTT. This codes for CASSGAPDSYTDTQYF.

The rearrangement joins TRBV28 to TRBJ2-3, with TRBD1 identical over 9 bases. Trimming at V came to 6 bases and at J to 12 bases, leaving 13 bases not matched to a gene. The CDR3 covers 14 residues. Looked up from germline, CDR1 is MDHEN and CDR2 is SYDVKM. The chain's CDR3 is CASRQTGGPGGQYF. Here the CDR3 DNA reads TGTGCCAGCAGACAAACAGGGGGCCCCGGGGGTCAGTATTTT.

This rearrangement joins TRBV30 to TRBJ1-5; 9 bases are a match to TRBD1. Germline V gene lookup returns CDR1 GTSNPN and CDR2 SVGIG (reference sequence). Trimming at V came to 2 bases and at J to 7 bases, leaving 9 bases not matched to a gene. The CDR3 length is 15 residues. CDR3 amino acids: CAWSRRTGVGQPQHF. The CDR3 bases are TGTGCCTGGAGTCGCAGGACAGGGGTTGGGCAGCCCCAGCATTTT.

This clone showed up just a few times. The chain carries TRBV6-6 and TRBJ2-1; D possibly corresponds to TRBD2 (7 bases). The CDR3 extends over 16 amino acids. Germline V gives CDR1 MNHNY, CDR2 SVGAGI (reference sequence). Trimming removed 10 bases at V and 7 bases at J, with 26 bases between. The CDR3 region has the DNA TGTGCCACGAAAACCGACCAGGGGAGGGACCGAAATGAGCAGTTCTTC. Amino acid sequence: CATKTDQGRDRNEQFF.

CDR3 protein: CSVAGGGQGTDTQYF. The CDR3 DNA reads as TGCAGCGTTGCCGGGGGGGGACAGGGCACAGATACGCAGTATTTT. The chain recombines TRBV29-1 with TRBJ2-3, with D possibly being TRBD1 or TRBD2 (8 bases each). Trimming removed 4 bases at V and 1 base at J, with 15 bases between. The CDR3 runs to 15 residues. The germline V gene encodes CDR1 SQVTM and CDR2 ANQGSEA.

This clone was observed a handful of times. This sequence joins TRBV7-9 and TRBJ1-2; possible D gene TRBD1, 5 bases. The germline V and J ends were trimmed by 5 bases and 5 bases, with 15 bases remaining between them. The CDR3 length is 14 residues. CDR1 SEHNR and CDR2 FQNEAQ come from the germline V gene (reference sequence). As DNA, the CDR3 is TGTGCCAGCAGCCCCTCTGGGGGACCGTATGGCTACACCTTC. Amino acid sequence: CASSPSGGPYGYTF.

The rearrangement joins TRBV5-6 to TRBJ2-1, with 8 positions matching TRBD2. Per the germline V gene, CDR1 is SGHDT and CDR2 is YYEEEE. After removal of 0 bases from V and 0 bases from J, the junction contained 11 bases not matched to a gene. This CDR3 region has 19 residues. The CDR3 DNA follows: TGTGCCAGCAGCTTGGGGGGCCATAGCGGGACTAGCTCCTACAATGAGCAGTTCTTC. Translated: CASSLGGHSGTSSYNEQFF.

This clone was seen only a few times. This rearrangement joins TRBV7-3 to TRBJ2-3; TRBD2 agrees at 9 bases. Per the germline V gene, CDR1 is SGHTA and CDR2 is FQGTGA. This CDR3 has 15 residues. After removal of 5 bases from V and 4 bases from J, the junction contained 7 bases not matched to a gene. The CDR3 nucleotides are TGTGCCAGCAGCCATAGCGGGAGTGGTTCAGATACGCAGTATTTT. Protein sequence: CASSHSGSGSDTQYF. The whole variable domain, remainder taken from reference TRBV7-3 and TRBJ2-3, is GAGVSQTPSNKVTEKGKYVELRCDPISGHTALYWYRQSLGQGPEFLIYFQGTGAADDSGLPNDRFFAVRPEGSVSTLKIQRTERGDSAVYLCASSHSGSGSDTQYFGPGTRLTVL.

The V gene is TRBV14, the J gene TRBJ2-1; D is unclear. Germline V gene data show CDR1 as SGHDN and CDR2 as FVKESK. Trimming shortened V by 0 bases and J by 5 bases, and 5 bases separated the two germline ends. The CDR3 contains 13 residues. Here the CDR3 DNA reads TGTGCCAGCAGCCAAGACACCCACAATGAGCAGTTCTTC. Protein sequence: CASSQDTHNEQFF. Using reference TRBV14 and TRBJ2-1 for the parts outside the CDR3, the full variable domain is EAGVTQFPSHSVIEKGQTVTLRCDPISGHDNLYWYRRVMGKEIKFLLHFVKESKQDESGMPNNRFLAERTGGTYSTLKVQPAELEDSGVYFCASSQDTHNEQFFGPGTRLTVL.